This T cell receptor beta chain appears in the sequencing data of a study of CD8+ T cells in alopecia areata. CD4+ cells of several patients were subjected to sorting into CD25+CD127- cells. Alopecia areata patients provided lesional scalp punch biopsies and peripheral blood, both collected for the study. It was from PBMCs that CD4+ and CD8+ T cells were sorted. Study conclusions and caveats: Higher clonality was seen in lesional scalp than in normal scalp, especially in alopecia totalis/universalis.

Extracted RNA was reverse transcribed into cDNA, the sequencing template. The protocol was immunoSEQ multiplex PCR, while the TCRdb copy is restricted to in-frame clones and leaves out a portion. This table has some 20,000 clones, 60% to 70% appearing once. Details on this clone: Its target is not known.

The CDR3 sequence is 17 residues long. V was clipped by 4 bases and J by 4 bases; unmatched bases: 10. Looked up from germline, CDR1 is SGHTA and CDR2 is FQGNSA. The specimen sequenced was CD4+ Tregs sorted from blood. V and J are TRBV7-2 and TRBJ2-6; TRBD2 aligns across 7 bases. The clonotype was recovered from a human donor with alopecia areata. In DNA, the CDR3 is TGTGCCAGCAGCTGGGGGGGATACGGAACCGGGGCCAACGTCCTGACTTTC. Its translation: CASSWGGYGTGANVLTF.